These 19 T cell receptor beta chains share one sample of origin, sequenced in a study of blood T cells in healthy people across ages. Together with a sample-barcoded 5' primer, a J-beta primer mix was included in a second PCR lasting about 6 to 11 cycles. TCRdb used MiXCR to reprocess the 5' RACE reads, holding one entry per CDR3 protein. Among over 1,500,000 distinct CDR3 sequences listed, less than 50% were seen once. Material: blood. Receptors were obtained from a woman in her forties in good health.

A word on this clonotype: Mismatch with germline at one junction end may stem from a read error. The chain carries TRBV7-7 and TRBJ2-1; a possible D gene is TRBD2 (5 bases). The J call may be incorrect, as the DNA end agrees better with TRBJ2-7. This CDR3 is 16 amino acids long. Germline values: CDR1 SSHAT, CDR2 FNYEAQ (reference sequence). The CDR3 DNA reads as TGTGCTAGCAGCCCCCTAGTAGGGAGCTCCTACAATGAGCAGTACTTC. Its protein product is CASSPLVGSSYNEQYF.

The chain uses TRBV6-1 and TRBJ2-5, with TRBD1 matching 11 bases. CDR1 is MNHNS, CDR2 SASEGT, per germline. The CDR3 contains 14 residues. The V and J ends lost 5 bases and 12 bases, in that order; junction bases with no gene match: 11. The CDR3 sequence is CASSLKVGQGGEYF. CDR3 DNA sequence: TGTGCCAGCAGTCTTAAGGTGGGACAGGGGGGTGAGTACTTC.

This sequence joins TRBV10-2 and TRBJ2-1; D possibly matches TRBD1 or TRBD2 (5 bases each). With 8 bases removed from V and 1 base from J, the gap between germline ends came to 12 bases. This CDR3 spans 14 amino acids. CDR1 is WSHSY, CDR2 SAAADI, per germline. Here the CDR3 reads CASAGTVSYNEQFF. CDR3 sequence (DNA): TGCGCCAGCGCCGGGACCGTTTCCTACAATGAGCAGTTCTTC.

The chain couples TRBV10-3 to TRBJ1-6; no definite D call. The germline CDR1 and CDR2 sequences are ENHRY and SYGVKD. This CDR3 spans 11 amino acids. Trimming took off 8 bases at V and 14 bases at J, with 13 bases between the two ends. CDR3 in DNA: TGTGCCATCGGGAGAGAAGATGCCCTCCACTTT. Encoded protein: CAIGREDALHF.

The chain uses TRBV4-1 and TRBJ2-5, with unresolved D. Trimming took off 7 bases at V and 2 bases at J, with 17 bases between the two ends. This CDR3 spans 15 amino acids. Germline V lookup: CDR1 MGHRA, CDR2 YSYEKL. The CDR3 nucleotides are TGCGCCAGCACCCCAAGGGCGGCAGCACAAGAGACCCAGTACTTC. It codes for CASTPRAAAQETQYF.

The chain joins TRBV11-2 to TRBJ2-7, with 7 positions matching TRBD1. The CDR3 contains 14 residues. Germline trimming cut 7 bases from V and 3 bases from J; bases unmatched to any gene: 9. Germline CDR1 reads SGHAT; CDR2 reads FQNNGV. The DNA for the CDR3 is TGTGCCAGCACCGAAGAGACAGGGAGCTACGAGCAGTACTTC. Amino acids: CASTEETGSYEQYF.

The V gene is TRBV10-3, the J gene TRBJ2-7, with D tentatively TRBD2 (6 bases). V lost 11 bases, J lost 0 bases, and 17 bases lay in between. Germline V lookup: CDR1 ENHRY, CDR2 SYGVKD. The CDR3 spans 14 residues. CDR3 DNA: TGTGCCCTACGCGGGACTCCATGCTCCTACGAGCAGTACTTC. As protein: CALRGTPCSYEQYF.

The rearrangement joins TRBV7-8 to TRBJ2-1; D could derive from TRBD1 or TRBD2 (5 bases each). Near its end, the DNA agrees better with TRBJ2-7, so the J call may be wrong. Looked up from germline, CDR1 is SGHVS and CDR2 is FQNEAQ. This CDR3 is built from 19 residues. CDR3 loop: CASSVRDWMPKGTYNEQYF. The CDR3 coding sequence is TGTGCCAGCAGCGTCCGGGATTGGATGCCCAAAGGGACCTACAATGAGCAGTACTTC.

This chain joins TRBV5-1 and TRBJ1-2; possibly TRBD1 for D (5 bases). The V end was cut by 3 bases, the J end by 5 bases, with 32 bases between. This CDR3 region has 20 residues. Germline CDR1 SGHRS, CDR2 YFSETQ. The CDR3 reads CASSSTGRPPNGNPEYGYTF. The CDR3 DNA reads as TGCGCCAGCAGCTCTACAGGCCGACCGCCGAACGGGAACCCTGAATATGGCTACACCTTC.

The chain is built from TRBV20-1 and TRBJ2-3; D may be TRBD2 (6 bases). V shed 6 bases and J shed 5 bases, with 24 bases lying between them. This CDR3 spans 16 amino acids. CDR1 is DFQATT and CDR2 is SNEGSKA in the germline V gene (reference sequence). CDR3 sequence: CSADSLGEATGDTQYF. The CDR3, as DNA: TGCAGTGCCGATTCTCTCGGGGAGGCTACGGGAGATACGCAGTATTTT.

This clonotype was counted only a few times. CDR3 nucleotides: TGTGCCAGCAGCCAACCGGGGCAGGCTAAAAACATTCAGTACTTC. This codes for CASSQPGQAKNIQYF. The gene calls are TRBV3-1 and TRBJ2-4, with D perhaps TRBD1 or TRBD2 (5 bases each). Per the germline V gene, CDR1 is LGHDT and CDR2 is YNNKEL (reference sequence). Trimming cost V 2 bases and J 4 bases, with 12 bases left between them. This CDR3 has 15 amino acids.

The chain carries TRBV12-3 or TRBV12-4 and TRBJ2-3; D gene ambiguous. Deletions cut 6 bases from V and 6 bases from J, with 16 bases between. CDR3 length equals 14 residues. The CDR3 loop reads CASSPWVAGDTQYF. The DNA for the CDR3 is TGTGCCAGCAGCCCTTGGGTAGCTGGCGATACGCAGTATTTT.

This clonotype was seen a handful of times. The J gene is TRBJ2-1, the V gene TRBV20-1, with 10 bases lining up with TRBD2. Germline V gives CDR1 DFQATT, CDR2 SNEGSKA (reference sequence). The trim removed 3 bases at V and 8 bases at J, leaving 16 bases unmatched. This CDR3 region has 17 residues. In DNA, the CDR3 is TGCAGTGCTAGGGGCCAGCGGGGGGGCCGGATAGAGGATGAGCAGTTCTTC. Translating gives CSARGQRGGRIEDEQFF.

The chain combines TRBV20-1 with TRBJ2-4; D gene unclear. The closer fit of TRBJ2-7 to the DNA end suggests the J call may be wrong. CDR1 and CDR2 from the germline V gene are DFQATT and SNEGSKA (reference sequence). CDR3 length equals 16 residues. The CDR3, as DNA: TGCAGTGCTAGAGCGCTCGAGACATCTCGGGCCTACGAGCAGTACTTC. It yields the protein CSARALETSRAYEQYF.

The chain combines TRBV13 with TRBJ1-1, with a tentative D call TRBD1 (6 bases). V dropped 3 bases and J dropped 7 bases, with 12 bases sitting between them. Germline lookup yields CDR1 PRHDT and CDR2 FYEKMQ (reference sequence). This CDR3 is built from 13 residues. The CDR3 DNA is TGTGCCAGCAGCTTTGGGGGGCGGAATGAAGCTTTCTTT. It specifies CASSFGGRNEAFF.

This chain connects TRBV6-1 to TRBJ2-1; D gene uncertain. The V end was cut by 7 bases, the J end by 8 bases, with 15 bases between. The CDR3 totals 13 residues. Germline CDR1 is MNHNS and CDR2 is SASEGT. The CDR3 reads CASMRSPDHEQFF. Here the CDR3 DNA reads TGTGCCAGCATGAGGTCTCCCGACCATGAGCAGTTCTTC.

This chain joins TRBV27 and TRBJ2-1; TRBD2 matches 8 bases. The J segment lost 0 bases and the V segment lost 3 bases, leaving 7 bases of the junction unmatched. Germline values: CDR1 MNHEY, CDR2 SMNVEV (reference sequence). The length of the CDR3 is 17 residues. The CDR3 spells CASSFDRTSSSYNEQFF. For the CDR3, the DNA is TGTGCCAGCAGTTTCGACCGGACTAGCAGCTCCTACAATGAGCAGTTCTTC.

This clonotype was found many times. The chain joins TRBV7-2 to TRBJ2-7; D is possibly TRBD1 (5 bases). Germline V gene lookup returns CDR1 SGHTA and CDR2 FQGNSA. Between the trimmed V and J ends, which lost 1 base and 0 bases, there was a span of 7 bases. The CDR3 has 14 residues. CDR3 loop: CASSLGRASYEQYF. The CDR3 nucleotides read TGTGCCAGCAGCTTAGGCAGGGCCTCCTACGAGCAGTACTTC.

This clonotype was counted between two and nine times. The V gene is TRBV7-2, the J gene TRBJ2-5, with D tentatively TRBD1 (8 bases). The CDR3 extends over 16 amino acids. The germline V gene has CDR1 SGHTA and CDR2 FQGNSA. The ends were cut back, 5 bases at V and 11 bases at J, with 27 bases in the middle. DNA for the CDR3: TGTGCCAGCAGCACAAAGCGTACAGGGGGGGTAGTGGAGCAGTACTTC. This codes for CASSTKRTGGVVEQYF.